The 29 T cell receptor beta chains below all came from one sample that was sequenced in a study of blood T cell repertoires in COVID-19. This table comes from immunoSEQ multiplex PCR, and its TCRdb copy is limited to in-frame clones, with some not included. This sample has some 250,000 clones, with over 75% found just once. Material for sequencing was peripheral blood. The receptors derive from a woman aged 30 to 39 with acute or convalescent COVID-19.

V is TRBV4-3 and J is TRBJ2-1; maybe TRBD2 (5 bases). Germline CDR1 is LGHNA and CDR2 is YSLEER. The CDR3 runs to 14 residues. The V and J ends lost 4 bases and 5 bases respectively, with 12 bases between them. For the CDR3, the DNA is TGCGCCAGCAGCCCGGACTTCCGTCACAATGAGCAGTTCTTC. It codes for CASSPDFRHNEQFF.

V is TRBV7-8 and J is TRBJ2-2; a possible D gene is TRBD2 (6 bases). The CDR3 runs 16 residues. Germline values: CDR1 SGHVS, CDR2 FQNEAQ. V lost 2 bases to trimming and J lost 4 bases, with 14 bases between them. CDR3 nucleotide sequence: TGTGCCAGCAGCTTACTTGCGGGAAGGGGCACCGGGGAGCTGTTTTTT. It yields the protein CASSLLAGRGTGELFF.

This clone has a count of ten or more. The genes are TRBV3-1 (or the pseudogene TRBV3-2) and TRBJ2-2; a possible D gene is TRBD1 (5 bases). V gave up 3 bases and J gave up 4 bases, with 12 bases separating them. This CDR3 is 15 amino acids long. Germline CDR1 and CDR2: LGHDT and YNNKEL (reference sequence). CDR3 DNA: TGTGCCAGCAGCCAGGGGCGGTCAATCACCGGGGAGCTGTTTTTT. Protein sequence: CASSQGRSITGELFF.

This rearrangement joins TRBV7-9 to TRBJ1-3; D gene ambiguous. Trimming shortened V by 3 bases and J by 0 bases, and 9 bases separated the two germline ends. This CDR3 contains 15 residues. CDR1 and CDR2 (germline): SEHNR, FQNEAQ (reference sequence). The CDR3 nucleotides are TGTGCCAGCAGCTTTCTGGGGAGCTCTGGAAACACCATATATTTT. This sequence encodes CASSFLGSSGNTIYF.

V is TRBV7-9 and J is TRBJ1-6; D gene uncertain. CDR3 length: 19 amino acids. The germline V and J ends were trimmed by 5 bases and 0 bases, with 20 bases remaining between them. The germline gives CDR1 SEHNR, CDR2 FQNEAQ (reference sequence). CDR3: CASSNLYPTRGSYNSPLHF. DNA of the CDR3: TGTGCCAGCAGCAACCTCTATCCAACTCGGGGCTCCTATAATTCACCCCTCCACTTT.

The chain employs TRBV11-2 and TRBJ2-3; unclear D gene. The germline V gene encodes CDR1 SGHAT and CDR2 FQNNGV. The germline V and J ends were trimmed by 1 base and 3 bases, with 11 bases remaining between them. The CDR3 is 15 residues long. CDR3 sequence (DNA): TGTGCCAGCAGCTTAGCAGCGCACGGGACAGATACGCAGTATTTT. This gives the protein CASSLAAHGTDTQYF.

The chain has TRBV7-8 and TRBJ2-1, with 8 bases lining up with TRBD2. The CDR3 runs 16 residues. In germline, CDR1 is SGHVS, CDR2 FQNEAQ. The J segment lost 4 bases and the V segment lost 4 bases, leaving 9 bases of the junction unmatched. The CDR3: CASSSGGGSRYNEQFF. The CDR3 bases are TGTGCCAGCAGCTCCGGGGGGGGAAGCAGATACAATGAGCAGTTCTTC.

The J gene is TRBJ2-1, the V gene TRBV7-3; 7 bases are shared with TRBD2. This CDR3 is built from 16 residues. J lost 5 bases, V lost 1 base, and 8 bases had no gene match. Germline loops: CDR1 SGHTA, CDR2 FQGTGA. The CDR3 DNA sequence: TGTGCCAGCAGCTTAATAGGAGCGGGGTACAACAATGAGCAGTTCTTC. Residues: CASSLIGAGYNNEQFF.

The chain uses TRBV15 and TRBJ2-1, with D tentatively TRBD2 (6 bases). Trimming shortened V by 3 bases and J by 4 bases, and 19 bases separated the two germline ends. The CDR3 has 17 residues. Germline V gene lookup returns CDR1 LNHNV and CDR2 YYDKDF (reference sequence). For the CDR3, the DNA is TGTGCCACCAGCAGGGGCGGGGTAGAGGGAAGATACAATGAGCAGTTCTTC. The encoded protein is CATSRGGVEGRYNEQFF.

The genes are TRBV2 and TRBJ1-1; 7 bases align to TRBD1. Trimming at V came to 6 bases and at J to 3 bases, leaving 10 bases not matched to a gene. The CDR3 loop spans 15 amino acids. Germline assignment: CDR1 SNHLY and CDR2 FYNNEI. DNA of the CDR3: TGTGCCAGCAGGCTAGGGGGCGGGGCGGACACTGAAGCTTTCTTT. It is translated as CASRLGGGADTEAFF.

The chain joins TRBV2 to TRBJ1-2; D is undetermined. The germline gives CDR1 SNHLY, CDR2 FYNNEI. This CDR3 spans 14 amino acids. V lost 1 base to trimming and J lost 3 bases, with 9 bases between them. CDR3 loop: CASSEDASDYGYTF. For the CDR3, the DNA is TGTGCCAGCAGTGAAGATGCATCAGACTATGGCTACACCTTC.

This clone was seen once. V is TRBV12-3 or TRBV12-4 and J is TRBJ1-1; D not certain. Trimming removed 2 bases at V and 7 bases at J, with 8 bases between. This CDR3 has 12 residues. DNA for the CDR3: TGTGCCAGCAGTTTAACAACCTTTGAAGCTTTCTTT. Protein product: CASSLTTFEAFF.

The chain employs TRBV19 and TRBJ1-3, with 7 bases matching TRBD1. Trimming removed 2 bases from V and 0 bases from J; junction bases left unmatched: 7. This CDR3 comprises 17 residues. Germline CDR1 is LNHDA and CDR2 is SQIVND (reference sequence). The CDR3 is CASSITRGQISGNTIYF. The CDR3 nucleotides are TGTGCCAGTAGTATAACACGGGGACAGATCTCTGGAAACACCATATATTTT.

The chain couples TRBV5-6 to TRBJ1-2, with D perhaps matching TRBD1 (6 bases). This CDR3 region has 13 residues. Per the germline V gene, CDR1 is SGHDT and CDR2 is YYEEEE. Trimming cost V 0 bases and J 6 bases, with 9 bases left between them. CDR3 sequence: CASSLGTVDGYTF. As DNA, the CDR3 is TGTGCCAGCAGCTTGGGGACAGTCGATGGCTACACCTTC. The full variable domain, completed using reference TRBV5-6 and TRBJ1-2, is DAGVTQSPTHLIKTRGQQVTLRCSPKSGHDTVSWYQQALGQGPQFIFQYYEEEERQRGNFPDRFSGHQFPNYSSELNVNALLLGDSALYLCASSLGTVDGYTFGSGTRLTVV.

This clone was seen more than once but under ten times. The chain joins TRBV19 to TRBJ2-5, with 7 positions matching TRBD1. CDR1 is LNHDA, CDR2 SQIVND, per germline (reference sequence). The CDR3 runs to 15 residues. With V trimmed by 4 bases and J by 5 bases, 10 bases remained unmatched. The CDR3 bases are TGTGCCAGTAGTACTGTTCAGGGGGTCAGGGAGACCCAGTACTTC. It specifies CASSTVQGVRETQYF.

CDR3: CASSLEVLAGDTGELFF. The CDR3 DNA follows: TGTGCCAGCAGCTTAGAGGTTCTAGCGGGAGACACCGGGGAGCTGTTTTTT. The rearrangement joins TRBV11-3 to TRBJ2-2; 10 bases map to TRBD2. The CDR3 has 17 residues. V was pared by 0 bases and J by 3 bases, with 4 bases of the junction left unmatched. Germline lookup yields CDR1 SGHNT and CDR2 YENEEA.

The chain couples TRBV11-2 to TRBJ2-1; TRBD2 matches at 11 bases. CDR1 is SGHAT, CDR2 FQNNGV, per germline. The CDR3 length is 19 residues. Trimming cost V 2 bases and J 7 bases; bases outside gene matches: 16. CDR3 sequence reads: CASSLLGGGLAGGLNEQFF. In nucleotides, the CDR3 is TGTGCCAGCAGCTTATTGGGCGGCGGGCTAGCGGGAGGTTTAAATGAGCAGTTCTTC.

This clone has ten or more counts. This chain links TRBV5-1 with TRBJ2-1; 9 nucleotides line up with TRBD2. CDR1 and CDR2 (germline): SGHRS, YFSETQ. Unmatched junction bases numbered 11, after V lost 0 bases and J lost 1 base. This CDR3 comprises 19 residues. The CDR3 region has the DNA TGCGCCAGCAGCTTGGGAAGGAAAGTAGCGGGAGTATCCTACAATGAGCAGTTCTTC. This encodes CASSLGRKVAGVSYNEQFF.

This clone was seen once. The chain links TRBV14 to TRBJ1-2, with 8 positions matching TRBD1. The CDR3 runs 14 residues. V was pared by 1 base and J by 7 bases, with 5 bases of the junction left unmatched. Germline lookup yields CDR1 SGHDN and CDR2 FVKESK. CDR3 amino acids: CASSQARTGSGYTF. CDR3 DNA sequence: TGTGCCAGCAGCCAAGCGAGGACAGGGAGTGGCTACACCTTC. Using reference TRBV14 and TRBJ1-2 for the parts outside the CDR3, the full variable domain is EAGVTQFPSHSVIEKGQTVTLRCDPISGHDNLYWYRRVMGKEIKFLLHFVKESKQDESGMPNNRFLAERTGGTYSTLKVQPAELEDSGVYFCASSQARTGSGYTFGSGTRLTVV.

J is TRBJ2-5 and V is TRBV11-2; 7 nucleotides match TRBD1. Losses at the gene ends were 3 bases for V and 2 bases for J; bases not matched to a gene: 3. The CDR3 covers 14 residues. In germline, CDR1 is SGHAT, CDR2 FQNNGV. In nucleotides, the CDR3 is TGTGCCAGCAGCTTGGGGACAGAGCAAGAGACCCAGTACTTC. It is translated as CASSLGTEQETQYF.

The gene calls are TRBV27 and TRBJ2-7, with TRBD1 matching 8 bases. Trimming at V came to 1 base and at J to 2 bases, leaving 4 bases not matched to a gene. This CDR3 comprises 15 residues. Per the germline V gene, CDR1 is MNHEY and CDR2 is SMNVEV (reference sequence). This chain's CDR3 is CASSLYQGAAYEQYF. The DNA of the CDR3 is TGTGCCAGCAGTTTATACCAGGGGGCGGCCTACGAGCAGTACTTC.

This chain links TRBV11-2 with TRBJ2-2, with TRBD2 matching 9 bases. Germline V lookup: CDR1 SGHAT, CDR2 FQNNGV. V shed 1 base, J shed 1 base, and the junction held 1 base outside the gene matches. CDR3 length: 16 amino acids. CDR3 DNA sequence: TGTGCCAGCAGCTTAGGACTAGCGGTGAACACCGGGGAGCTGTTTTTT. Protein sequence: CASSLGLAVNTGELFF. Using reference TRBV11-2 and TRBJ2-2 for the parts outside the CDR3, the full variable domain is EAGVAQSPRYKIIEKRQSVAFWCNPISGHATLYWYQQILGQGPKLLIQFQNNGVVDDSQLPKDRFSAERLKGVDSTLKIQPAKLEDSAVYLCASSLGLAVNTGELFFGEGSRLTVL.

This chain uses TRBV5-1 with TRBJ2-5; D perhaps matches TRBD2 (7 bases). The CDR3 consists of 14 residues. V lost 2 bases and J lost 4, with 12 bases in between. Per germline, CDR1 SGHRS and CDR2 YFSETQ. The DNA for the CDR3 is TGCGCCAGCAGCTTTGGACTAGGGGGAGAGACCCAGTACTTC. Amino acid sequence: CASSFGLGGETQYF. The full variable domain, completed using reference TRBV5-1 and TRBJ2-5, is KAGVTQTPRYLIKTRGQQVTLSCSPISGHRSVSWYQQTPGQGLQFLFEYFSETQRNKGNFPGRFSGRQFSNSRSEMNVSTLELGDSALYLCASSFGLGGETQYFGPGTRLLVL.

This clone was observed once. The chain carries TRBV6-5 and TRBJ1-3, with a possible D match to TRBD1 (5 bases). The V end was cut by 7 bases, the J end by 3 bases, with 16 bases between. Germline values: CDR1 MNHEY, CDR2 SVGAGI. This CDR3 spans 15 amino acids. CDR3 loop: CASMIRDLGGNTIYF. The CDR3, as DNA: TGTGCCAGCATGATTCGGGACTTGGGTGGAAACACCATATATTTT.

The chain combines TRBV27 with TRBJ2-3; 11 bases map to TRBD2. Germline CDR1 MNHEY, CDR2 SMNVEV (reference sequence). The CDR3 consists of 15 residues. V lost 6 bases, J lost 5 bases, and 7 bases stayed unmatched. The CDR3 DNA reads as TGTGCCAGCAGCTCAAGACTAGCGGGAAGAGATACGCAGTATTTT. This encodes CASSSRLAGRDTQYF.

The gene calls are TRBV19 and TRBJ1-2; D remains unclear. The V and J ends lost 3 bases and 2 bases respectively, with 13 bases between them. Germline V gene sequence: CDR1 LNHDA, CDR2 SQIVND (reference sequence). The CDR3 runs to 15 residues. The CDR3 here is CASSMAGSPNYGYTF. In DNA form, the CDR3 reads TGTGCCAGTAGTATGGCGGGCTCACCGAACTATGGCTACACCTTC.

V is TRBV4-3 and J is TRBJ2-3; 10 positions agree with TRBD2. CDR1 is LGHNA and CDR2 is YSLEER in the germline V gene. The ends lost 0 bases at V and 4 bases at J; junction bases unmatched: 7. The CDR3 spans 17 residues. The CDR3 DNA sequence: TGCGCCAGCAGCCAAGAGGTAGCGGGAGGTCGGGCAGATACGCAGTATTTT. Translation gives CASSQEVAGGRADTQYF.

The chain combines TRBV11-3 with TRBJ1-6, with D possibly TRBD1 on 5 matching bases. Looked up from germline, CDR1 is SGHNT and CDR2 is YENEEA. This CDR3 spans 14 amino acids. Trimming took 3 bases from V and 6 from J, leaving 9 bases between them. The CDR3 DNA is TGTGCCAGCAGCTTGGAAAGGGGTAATTCACCCCTCCACTTT. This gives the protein CASSLERGNSPLHF.

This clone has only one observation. CDR3 coding DNA: TGCGCCAGCAGTGAGAGGCTCGGGATCTCTTACGAGCAGTACTTC. This sequence encodes CASSERLGISYEQYF. This sequence joins TRBV10-1 and TRBJ2-7; a weak D match, TRBD2 (5 bases). The CDR3 is 15 residues long. In germline, CDR1 is WNHNN, CDR2 SYGVQD (reference sequence). Trimming removed 2 bases at V and 4 bases at J, with 15 bases between.